This record looks at one T cell receptor (beta chain) sequence and its context. The sample comes from a study of cytomegalovirus exposure and HLA in healthy donors. The CDR3 consists of 18 residues. The V gene end was trimmed by 0 bases and the J gene end by 5 bases; junction bases not matched to a gene: 14. The study ran its PCR with 60 Vbeta and 13 Jbeta primers. Measured with immunoSEQ multiplex PCR; TCRdb has only the in-frame clones, and not every one. The sample lists about 200,000 clones, around three quarters occurring once. The material sequenced was PBMCs. This receptor was taken from a young man in good health and CMV-seronegative. The chain is built from TRBV23-1 and TRBJ2-7, with 9 bases identical to TRBD2. Being an ORF, TRBV23-1 has a function that is uncertain. This chain's CDR3 is CASSQSGASGRSPDEQYF. CDR3 in DNA: TGCGCCAGCAGTCAATCCGGTGCGAGCGGGAGGTCCCCGGACGAGCAGTACTTC.